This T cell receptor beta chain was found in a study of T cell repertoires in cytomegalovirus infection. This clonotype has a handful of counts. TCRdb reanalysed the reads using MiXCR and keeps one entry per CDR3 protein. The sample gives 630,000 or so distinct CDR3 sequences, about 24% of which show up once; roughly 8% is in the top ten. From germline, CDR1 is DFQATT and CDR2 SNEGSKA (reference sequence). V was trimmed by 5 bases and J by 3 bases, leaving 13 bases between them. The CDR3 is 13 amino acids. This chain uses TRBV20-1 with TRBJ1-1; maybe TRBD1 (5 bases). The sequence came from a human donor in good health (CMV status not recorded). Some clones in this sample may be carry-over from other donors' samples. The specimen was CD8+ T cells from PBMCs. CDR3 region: CSASGTPHTEAFF. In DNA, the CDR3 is TGCAGTGCTTCCGGGACTCCTCACACTGAAGCTTTCTTT.